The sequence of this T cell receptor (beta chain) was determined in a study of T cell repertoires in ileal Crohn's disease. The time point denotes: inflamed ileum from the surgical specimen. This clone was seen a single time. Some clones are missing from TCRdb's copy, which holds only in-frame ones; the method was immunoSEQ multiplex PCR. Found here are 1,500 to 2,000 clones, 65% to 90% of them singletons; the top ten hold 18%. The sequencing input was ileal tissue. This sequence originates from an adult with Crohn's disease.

CDR3 in amino acids: CASSYRLAGPQETQYF. CDR3 DNA sequence: TGTGCCAGCAGCTACCGACTAGCGGGGCCCCAAGAGACCCAGTACTTC. The V gene is TRBV11-2, the J gene TRBJ2-5, with 11 positions matching TRBD2. Trimming took 4 bases from V and 1 from J; bases not matched to a gene: 5. In germline, CDR1 is SGHAT, CDR2 FQNNGV. This CDR3 is 16 amino acids long. Together with reference TRBV11-2 and TRBJ2-5, the CDR3 gives the full variable domain: EAGVAQSPRYKIIEKRQSVAFWCNPISGHATLYWYQQILGQGPKLLIQFQNNGVVDDSQLPKDRFSAERLKGVDSTLKIQPAKLEDSAVYLCASSYRLAGPQETQYFGPGTRLLVL.